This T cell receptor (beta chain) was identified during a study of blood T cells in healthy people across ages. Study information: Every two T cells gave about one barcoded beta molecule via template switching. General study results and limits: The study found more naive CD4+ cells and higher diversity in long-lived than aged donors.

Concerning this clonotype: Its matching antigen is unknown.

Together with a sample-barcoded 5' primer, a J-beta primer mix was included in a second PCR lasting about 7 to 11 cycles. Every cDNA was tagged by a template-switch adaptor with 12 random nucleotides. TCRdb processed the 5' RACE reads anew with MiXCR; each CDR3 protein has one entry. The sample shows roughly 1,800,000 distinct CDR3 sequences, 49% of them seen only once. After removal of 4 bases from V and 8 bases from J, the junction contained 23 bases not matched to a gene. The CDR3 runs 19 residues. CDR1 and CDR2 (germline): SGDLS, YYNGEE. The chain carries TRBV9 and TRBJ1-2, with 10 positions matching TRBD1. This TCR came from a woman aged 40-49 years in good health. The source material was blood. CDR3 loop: CASSPRTGGVPSFTRGYTF. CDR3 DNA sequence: TGTGCCAGCAGCCCCCGGACAGGGGGGGTACCCTCCTTTACTAGAGGCTACACCTTC.